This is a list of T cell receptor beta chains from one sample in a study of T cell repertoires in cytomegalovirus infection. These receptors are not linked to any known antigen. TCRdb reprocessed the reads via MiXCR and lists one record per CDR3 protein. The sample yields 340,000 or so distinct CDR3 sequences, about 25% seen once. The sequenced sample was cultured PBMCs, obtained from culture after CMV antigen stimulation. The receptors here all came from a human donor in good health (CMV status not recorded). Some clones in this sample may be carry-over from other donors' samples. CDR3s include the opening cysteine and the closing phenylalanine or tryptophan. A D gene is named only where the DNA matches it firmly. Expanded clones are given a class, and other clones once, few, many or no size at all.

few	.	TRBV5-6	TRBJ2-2	TGTGCCAGCAGCCTAACTTGGGAGGACGGGGAGCTGTTTTTT	CASSLTWEDGELFF
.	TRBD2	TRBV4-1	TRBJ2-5	TGCGCCAGCAGCCAAGACGATGGGACTAGCGGGAGGAAGGAGACCCAGTACTTC	CASSQDDGTSGRKETQYF
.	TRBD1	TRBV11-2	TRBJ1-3	TGTGCCAGCAGCAGAAGGACAGGACGAAATACTGGAAACACCATATATTTT	CASSRRTGRNTGNTIYF
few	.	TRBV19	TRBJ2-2	TGTGCCAGTAGTTTCTTCGACAACACCGGGGAGCTGTTTTTT	CASSFFDNTGELFF
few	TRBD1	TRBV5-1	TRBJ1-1	TGCGCCAGCAGCGTAGGACAGGGGGCCGCTGAAGCTTTCTTT	CASSVGQGAAEAFF
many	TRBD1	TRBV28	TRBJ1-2	TGTGCCAGCAGGATAACCGGGACAGGGAGCGGCTACACCTTC	CASRITGTGSGYTF
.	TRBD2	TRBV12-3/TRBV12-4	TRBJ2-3	TGTGCCAGCAGTTGGACTAGTAGAGGTTCGGATACGCAGTATTTT	CASSWTSRGSDTQYF
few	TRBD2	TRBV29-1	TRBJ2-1	TGCAGCGTTGTCGGCGGGAGCTACTTCTCCTACAATGAGCAGTTCTTC	CSVVGGSYFSYNEQFF
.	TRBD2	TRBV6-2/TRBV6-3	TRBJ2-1	TGTGCCAGCAGTTACGGGGCGGGAGACTACAATGAGCAGTTCTTC	CASSYGAGDYNEQFF
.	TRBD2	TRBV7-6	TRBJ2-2	TGTGCCAGCAGCTTAGAAGGCGGGAGAGGCACCGGGGAGCTGTTTTTT	CASSLEGGRGTGELFF
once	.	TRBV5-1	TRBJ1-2	TGCGCCAGCAGCTTGGAAGTCGGGGTAGCAAGCACCTTC	CASSLEVGVASTF
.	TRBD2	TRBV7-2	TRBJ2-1	TGTGCCAGCAGCTCTTCGACTAGCGGGGCCAGAGAGCAGTTCTTC	CASSSSTSGAREQFF
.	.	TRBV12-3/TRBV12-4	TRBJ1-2	TGTGCCAGCGATAGTGGGGAGAACTACTATGGCTACACCTTC	CASDSGENYYGYTF
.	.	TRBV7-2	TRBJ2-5	TGTGCCAGCAGCTTAATGCAGCAAGAGACCCAGTACTTC	CASSLMQQETQYF
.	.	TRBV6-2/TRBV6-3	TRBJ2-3	TGTGCCAGCAAGGACTACACAGATACGCAGTATTTT	CASKDYTDTQYF
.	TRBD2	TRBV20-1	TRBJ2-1	TGCAGTGCTAGCGGGACTAGCGGCTACAATGAGCAGTTCTTC	CSASGTSGYNEQFF
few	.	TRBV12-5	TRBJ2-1	TGTGCTAGTGGTTCTCCGGCAGGCGGATCCTACAATGAGCAGTTCTTC	CASGSPAGGSYNEQFF
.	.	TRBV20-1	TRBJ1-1	TGCAGTGCTAGGGAGGACAGATTCACTGAAGCTTTCTTT	CSAREDRFTEAFF
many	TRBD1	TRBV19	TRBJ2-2	TGTGCCAGTAGTATTTTGGACAGGGTTACCGGGGAGCTGTTTTTT	CASSILDRVTGELFF
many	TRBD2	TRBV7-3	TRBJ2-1	TGTGCCAGCAGCTTACTAGCGGGAGACATGCTTGGTGAGCAGTTCTTC	CASSLLAGDMLGEQFF
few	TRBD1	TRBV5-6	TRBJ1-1	TGTGCCAGCAGCACCGGACAGGGATCGAACACTGAAGCTTTCTTT	CASSTGQGSNTEAFF
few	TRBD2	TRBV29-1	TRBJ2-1	TGCAGCGTTGAAGGCGTACTAGCGGTTTCCTACAATGAGCAGTTCTTC	CSVEGVLAVSYNEQFF
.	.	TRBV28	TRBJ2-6	TGTGCCAGCAGTTTCTGGGGTACTGGGGCCAACGTCCTGACTTTC	CASSFWGTGANVLTF
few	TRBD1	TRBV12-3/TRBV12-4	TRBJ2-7	TGTGCCAGCAGTTTAGCGCTGGGACAGGGTGCTTATAAACAGTACTTC	CASSLALGQGAYKQYF
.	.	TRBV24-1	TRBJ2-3	TGTGCCACCAGTGATTTACCAGGCCGGAACACAGATACGCAGTATTTT	CATSDLPGRNTDTQYF
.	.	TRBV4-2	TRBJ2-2	TGTGCCAGCAGCCGTGACCCTGTTACCGGGGAGCTGTTTTTT	CASSRDPVTGELFF
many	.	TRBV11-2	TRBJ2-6	TGTGCCAGCAGCGCTACTCACTCTGGGGCCAACGTCCTGACTTTC	CASSATHSGANVLTF
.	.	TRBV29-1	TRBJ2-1	TGCAGCGTCGCCATGAACTACAATGAGCAGTTCTTC	CSVAMNYNEQFF
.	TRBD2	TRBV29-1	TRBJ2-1	TGCAGCCTTTTAGCGGGGAGCTCCTACAATGAGCAGTTCTTC	CSLLAGSSYNEQFF
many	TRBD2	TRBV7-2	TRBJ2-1	TGTGCCAGCAGCGCCCAACTAGCGGGAGTAGGGTACAATGAGCAGTTCTTC	CASSAQLAGVGYNEQFF
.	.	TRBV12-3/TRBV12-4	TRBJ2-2	TGTGCCAGCACGCGGGAAGACACCGGGGAGCTGTTTTTT	CASTREDTGELFF
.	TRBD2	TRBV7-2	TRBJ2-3	TGTGCCAGCAGCCCCAAGACTAGCGGGAGTACCGATACGCAGTATTTT	CASSPKTSGSTDTQYF
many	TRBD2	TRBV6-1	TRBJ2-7	TGTGCCAGCAGCAGAAGACCGGGACTAGCGCATCCCTACGTGGAGCAGTACTTC	CASSRRPGLAHPYVEQYF
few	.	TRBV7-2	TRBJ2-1	TGTGCCAGCAGCTTAGCAGGAGGGAAGATGCATGAGCAGTTCTTC	CASSLAGGKMHEQFF
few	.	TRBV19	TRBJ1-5	TGTGCCAGTAGTATAGGACAGACCTATCAGCCCCAGCATTTT	CASSIGQTYQPQHF
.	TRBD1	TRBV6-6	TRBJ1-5	TGTGCCAGCAGTTACGGGGGACAGAGCAATCAGCCCCAGCATTTT	CASSYGGQSNQPQHF
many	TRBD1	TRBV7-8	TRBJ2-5	TGTGCCAGCAGCACCGGACAGGTTAAAGAGACCCAGTACTTC	CASSTGQVKETQYF
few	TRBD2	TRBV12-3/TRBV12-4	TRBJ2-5	TGTGCCAGCAGTCCGGGACTAGCGGGAACGAAGACCCAGTACTTC	CASSPGLAGTKTQYF
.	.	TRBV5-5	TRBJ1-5	TGTGCCAGCAGCCTTTCAGGGGCAAGCAATCAGCCCCAGCATTTT	CASSLSGASNQPQHF
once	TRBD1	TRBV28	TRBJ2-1	TGTGCCAGCAGTTCTTTGACAGGGGTGAATGAGCAGTTCTTC	CASSSLTGVNEQFF
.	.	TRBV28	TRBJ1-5	TGTGCCAGCAGGGCCAATCAGCCCCAGCATTTT	CASRANQPQHF
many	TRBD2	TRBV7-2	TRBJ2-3	TGTGCCAGCAGCGTTGTATGGGGGAGGGGTGTTGATACGCAGTATTTT	CASSVVWGRGVDTQYF
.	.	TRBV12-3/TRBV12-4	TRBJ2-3	TGTGCCAGCAGTTTTATGCACGACACAGATACGCAGTATTTT	CASSFMHDTDTQYF